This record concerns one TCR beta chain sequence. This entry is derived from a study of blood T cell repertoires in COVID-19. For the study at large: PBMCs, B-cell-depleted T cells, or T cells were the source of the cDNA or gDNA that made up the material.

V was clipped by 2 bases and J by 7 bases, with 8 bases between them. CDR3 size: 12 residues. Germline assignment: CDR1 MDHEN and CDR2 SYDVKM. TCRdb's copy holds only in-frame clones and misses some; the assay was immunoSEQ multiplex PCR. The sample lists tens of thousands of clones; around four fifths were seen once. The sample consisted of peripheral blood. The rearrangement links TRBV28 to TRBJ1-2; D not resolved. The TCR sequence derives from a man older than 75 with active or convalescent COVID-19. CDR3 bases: TGTGCCAGCAGTTTAGCTAATGCTGGCTACACCTTC. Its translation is CASSLANAGYTF.